The rows below give T cell receptor beta chains drawn from one sample of a study of cytomegalovirus exposure and HLA in healthy donors. Data came from immunoSEQ multiplex PCR; TCRdb stores just in-frame clones and leaves some out. Of about 130,000 clones listed, roughly 72% were seen once; the top ten hold roughly 7.5%. The sequenced material came from PBMCs. These receptors originate from a male donor in good health and CMV-seronegative. The CDR3 runs from the conserved cysteine through the conserved F or W. The D gene is left open where the match is weak. A row's size may be missing; if present it is once, few, many or a size class.

J gene | D gene | clone size | V gene | CDR3 protein | CDR3 DNA
TRBJ2-1 | . | . | TRBV7-2 | CASSSDTEGEQFF | TGTGCCAGCAGCTCGGACACCGAAGGTGAGCAGTTCTTC
TRBJ1-3 | TRBD1 | many | TRBV25-1 | CASTGTGRRNTIYF | TGTGCCAGCACCGGGACAGGGCGTCGAAACACCATATATTTT
TRBJ2-7 | TRBD2 | once | TRBV4-2 | CASSQDTASGGYEQYF | TGTGCCAGCAGCCAAGACACGGCTAGCGGGGGATACGAGCAGTACTTC
TRBJ1-2 | TRBD1 | medium-sized | TRBV5-4 | CASSPDRVAYGYTF | TGTGCCAGCAGCCCGGACAGGGTAGCATATGGCTACACCTTC
TRBJ2-2 | . | once | TRBV28 | CASTLGVPVNTGELFF | TGTGCCAGCACCTTAGGGGTTCCAGTGAACACCGGGGAGCTGTTTTTT
TRBJ2-2 | . | few | TRBV4-3 | CASSPSPAGQNTGELFF | TGCGCCAGCAGCCCGTCCCCTGCGGGCCAGAACACCGGGGAGCTGTTTTTT
TRBJ1-4 | . | . | TRBV28 | CASTTGGYNEKLFF | TGTGCCAGCACCACGGGGGGTTATAATGAAAAACTGTTTTTT
TRBJ2-1 | . | . | TRBV4-3 | CASSHDLTGLPYNEQFF | TGCGCCAGCAGCCACGACCTCACAGGGCTTCCCTACAATGAGCAGTTCTTC
TRBJ2-7 | TRBD2 | . | TRBV28 | CASQDRGQLAGGREQYF | TGTGCCAGCCAGGACAGGGGGCAACTAGCGGGAGGGCGCGAGCAGTACTTC
TRBJ2-1 | TRBD2 | few | TRBV27 | CASSSLTSDTYNEQFF | TGTGCCAGCAGTTCCCTCACTAGCGACACCTACAATGAGCAGTTCTTC
TRBJ2-3 | . | . | TRBV28 | CASSPVREDTQYF | TGTGCCAGCAGCCCCGTGCGGGAAGATACGCAGTATTTT
TRBJ2-7 | TRBD1 | . | TRBV6-6 | CASSLGQGYEQYF | TGTGCCAGCAGTCTCGGACAGGGATACGAGCAGTACTTC
TRBJ2-2 | TRBD1 | . | TRBV19 | CASSTLGGTGRTGELFF | TGTGCCAGTAGTACCCTGGGAGGGACAGGGAGAACCGGGGAGCTGTTTTTT
TRBJ2-3 | . | . | TRBV28 | CASGEETEGFADTQYF | TGTGCCAGCGGCGAAGAGACGGAGGGATTCGCAGATACGCAGTATTTT
TRBJ2-1 | . | . | TRBV21-1 | CASSHKQGAHYNEQFF | TGTGCCAGCAGCCATAAACAGGGGGCCCATTACAATGAGCAGTTCTTC
TRBJ1-1 | . | . | TRBV6-4 | CASSAYRANTEAFF | TGTGCCAGCAGTGCTTACAGGGCGAACACTGAAGCTTTCTTT
TRBJ1-2 | . | . | TRBV28 | CASSSWGSNYGYTF | TGTGCCAGCAGCTCCTGGGGCTCTAACTATGGCTACACCTTC
TRBJ2-3 | TRBD2 | . | TRBV11-2 | CASSEGLAGVPSTDTQYF | TGTGCCAGCAGCGAAGGACTAGCGGGAGTGCCTAGCACAGATACGCAGTATTTT
TRBJ2-2 | TRBD2 | . | TRBV4-3 | CASSQNGVAGRATGELFF | TGCGCCAGCAGCCAAAATGGGGTAGCGGGGAGGGCGACCGGGGAGCTGTTTTTT
TRBJ1-6 | TRBD1 | once | TRBV11-2 | CASSSTWTGGNSYNSPLHF | TGTGCCAGCAGCTCTACCTGGACAGGAGGTAACTCCTATAATTCACCCCTCCACTTT
TRBJ1-1 | TRBD1 | . | TRBV19 | CASSPGQGAVKNTEAFF | TGTGCCAGTAGTCCCGGACAGGGGGCCGTTAAGAACACTGAAGCTTTCTTT
TRBJ2-3 | TRBD1 | . | TRBV7-6 | CASSLEGGQGWRDTQYF | TGTGCCAGCAGCTTAGAGGGGGGACAGGGGTGGAGAGATACGCAGTATTTT
TRBJ2-7 | . | . | TRBV7-9 | CSSRPRGVGYEQYF | TGTTCCAGCAGACCCAGGGGGGTTGGCTACGAGCAGTACTTC
TRBJ1-1 | TRBD1 | once | TRBV27 | CASSPDRVGYTEAFF | TGTGCCAGCAGTCCGGACAGGGTAGGGTACACTGAAGCTTTCTTT